The following is a TCR beta chain sequence with its context. This receptor's antigen is unknown. Base quality data are lacking; no much larger clone is found one base away. This sample is drawn from a study of blood T cell repertoires in COVID-19 (dated by TCRdb to 2018 to 2021). About the study as a whole: Samples from collaborators originated in the United States, Italy and Spain and spanned both the acute and convalescent phases of COVID-19. The material from the prospective study consisted of cDNA or gDNA derived from T cells, B-cell-depleted T cells, or PBMCs. The dataset comprised deeply sampled blood TCRbeta repertoires from subjects exposed to, actively infected with, or recovered from COVID-19. The repertoires were released in a freely available public database meant as a resource for research on the immune response to SARS-CoV-2. Samples were obtained from the ongoing ImmuneRACE study (first 160 participants) and from approximately 1,200 subjects provided by 6 global collaborators. Nearly every sample came with metadata listing a de-identified subject ID, COVID-19 status, age in years and sex. Where available, HLA class I and class II types were obtained from metadata supplied by the sample provider rather than from assay-based typing.

Trimming leaves V shorter by 2 bases and J shorter by 4 bases, with the junction holding 7 bases beyond the gene matches. The CDR3 contains 15 residues, cysteine and phenylalanine counted. Kept here is only the CDR3 DNA, which spans 45 bases and is read in frame from base 1. From the germline V gene (reference sequence), CDR1 is SEHNR and CDR2 is FQNEAQ. The immunoSEQ Assay, a bias-controlled multiplex PCR, was used to amplify TCRbeta CDR3 regions from genomic DNA. The paper's data handling went like this. The number of nucleated cells in each sample was estimated from the amplification of reference gene primers within the assay. Sequence reads were collapsed and filtered to measure the absolute abundance of every unique TCRbeta CDR3 rearrangement. For each sample, productive Simpson clonality was calculated as the square root of Simpson's diversity index across productive rearrangements. Imported from immuneACCESS, the table was reduced by TCRdb to in-frame sequences with V and J called. These copies leave out some clones; in studies compared against another copy, an unresolved V gene accounts for under half, and the cause of the remainder is not known. Clone size and the V and J calls come from that table; the DNA yielded D and trimming. The table for this sample lists about 210,000 clones; about four fifths of them were counted only once. The leading ten clones occupy 6.5% to 9% of the sample.

What the authors observed across the whole study: The amount of clinical and demographic metadata varied by source and participant and was provided uncurated.

Whole blood was collected in K2EDTA tubes by collaborating institutions according to the institutions' own protocols. For TCRbeta analysis, collaborator samples were shipped as frozen whole blood, as isolated PBMCs, or as DNA extracted from either sample type. This receptor was identified in a woman aged 50 to 65 with active or convalescent COVID-19. Sequencing was performed on peripheral blood. The chain links TRBV7-9 with TRBJ2-5; 7 central bases correspond to TRBD1. CDR3 sequence: CASSLKRQGAETQYF. In nucleotide form, the sequence is TGTGCCAGCAGCTTAAAGAGACAGGGTGCAGAGACCCAGTACTTC.